Listed here is a single T cell receptor beta chain. The target antigen is unknown. Sequencing used immunoSEQ multiplex PCR; TCRdb keeps in-frame clones, though not all of them. The table records just over 80,000 clones, about 84% of them present only once. This sample was included in a study of T cell clones after liver transplantation. Deletions cut 6 bases from V and 1 base from J, with 12 bases between. This CDR3 is 14 amino acids long. The germline gives CDR1 MDHEN, CDR2 SYDVKM. Study observations and caveats: Post-transplant, graft-donor-reactive CD4 TCRbeta sequences in blood dropped significantly in 5 of 8 subjects.

This chain links TRBV28 with TRBJ1-1; possible D gene TRBD1, 6 bases. The sample in question was CD4+ T cells from blood, obtained approximately 3.5 years after liver transplant. The clonotype was recovered from a human patient who received a liver transplant. Some T cells may be the graft donor's. The CDR3, as DNA: TGTGCCAGCAGGTACAGGGCGAGGAACACTGAAGCTTTCTTT. Its protein is CASRYRARNTEAFF.